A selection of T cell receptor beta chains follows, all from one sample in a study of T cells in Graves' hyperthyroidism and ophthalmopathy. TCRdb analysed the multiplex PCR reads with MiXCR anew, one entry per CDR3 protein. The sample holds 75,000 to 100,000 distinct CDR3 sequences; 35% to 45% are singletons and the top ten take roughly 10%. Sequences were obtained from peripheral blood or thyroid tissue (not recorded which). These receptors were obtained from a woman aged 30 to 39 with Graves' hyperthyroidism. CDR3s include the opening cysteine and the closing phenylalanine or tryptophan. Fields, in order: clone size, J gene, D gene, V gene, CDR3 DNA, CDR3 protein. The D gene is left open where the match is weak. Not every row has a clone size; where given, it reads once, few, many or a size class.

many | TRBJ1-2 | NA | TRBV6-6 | TGTGCCAGCAGTTACTCGTCTACTACACCGGGGGTCTATGGCTACACCTTC | CASSYSSTTPGVYGYTF
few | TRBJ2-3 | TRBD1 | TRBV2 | TGTGCCAGCAGTGACCAGACAGGGTTCACAGATACGCAGTATTTT | CASSDQTGFTDTQYF
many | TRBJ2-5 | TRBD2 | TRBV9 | TGTGCCAGCAGCGTAGGACTAGCGGGTATTTCAGAGACCCAGTACTTC | CASSVGLAGISETQYF
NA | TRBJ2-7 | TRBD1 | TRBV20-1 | TGCAGTGCCAGCAGCACCGGTCCCGGGACAGGGAACGAGCAGTACTTC | CSASSTGPGTGNEQYF
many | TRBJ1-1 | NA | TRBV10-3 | TGTGCCATCAGCCCGGGGGTCACTGAAGCTTTCTTT | CAISPGVTEAFF
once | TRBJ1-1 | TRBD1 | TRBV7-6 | TGTGCCAGCAGCCCTTACACAGGGGCGGACACTGAAGCTTTCTTT | CASSPYTGADTEAFF
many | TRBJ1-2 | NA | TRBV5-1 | TGCGCCAGCAGCTTGGAAGGACCGATTTCGATCGATGGCTACACCTTC | CASSLEGPISIDGYTF
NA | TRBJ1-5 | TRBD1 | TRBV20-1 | TGCAGTGCTAGAACAGGGGGCGCGGGTCAGCCCCAGCATTTT | CSARTGGAGQPQHF
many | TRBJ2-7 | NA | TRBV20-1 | TGCAGTGCTACCCGGACAGACGAGCAGTACTTC | CSATRTDEQYF
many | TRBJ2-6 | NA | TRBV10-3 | TGTGCCGCCTTACAGGGTGAAAGGTCTGGGGCCAACGTCCTGACTTTC | CAALQGERSGANVLTF
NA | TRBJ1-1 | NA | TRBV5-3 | TGTGCTAGAGGCTGGGGGAACACTGAAGCTTTCTTT | CARGWGNTEAFF
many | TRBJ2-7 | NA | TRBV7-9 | TGTGCCAGCAGCCCCCCGGGGGCCCCCTCCTACGAGCAGTACTTC | CASSPPGAPSYEQYF
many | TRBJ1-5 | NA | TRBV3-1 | TGTGCCAGCAGCCAAGGAGCCAAGGATCAGCCCCAGCATTTT | CASSQGAKDQPQHF
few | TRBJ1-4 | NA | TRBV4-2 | TGTGCCAGCAGCCGGAACCGAGGACCCACGACGGGAACTAATGAAAAACTGTTTTTT | CASSRNRGPTTGTNEKLFF
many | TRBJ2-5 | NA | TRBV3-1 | TGTGCCAGCAGCCAAGATATGGCTACCGGGGAGACCCAGTACTTC | CASSQDMATGETQYF
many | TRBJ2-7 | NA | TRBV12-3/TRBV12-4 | TGTGCCAGCAACTGGGGCTTACACCCTCGGGGCGAGCAGTACTTC | CASNWGLHPRGEQYF